This TCR beta chain was profiled in a study of molecular identifiers for immune sequencing clone quantification. Between the trimmed V and J ends, which lost 7 bases and 6 bases, there was a span of 16 bases. The germline V gene has CDR1 LNHDA and CDR2 SQIVND (reference sequence). The CDR3 totals 14 residues. Study-level results: Jurkat TCR RNA spiked in from one cell (amid more than 850,000 naive cells) was reportedly detectable.

Remarks on this clonotype: What it recognizes is unknown.

TCRdb reanalysed the PCR reads using MiXCR and keeps one entry per CDR3 protein. Of roughly 300,000 distinct CDR3 sequences in the sample, about 23% were seen once. The sample was naive CD8+ T cells from blood, with Jurkat cell RNA spiked in. Indicated subset: FACS-sorted CD8+CD4-CCR7+CD45RA+ naive T cells. The receptor's source is a human donor in good health. Some libraries in this study had Jurkat cell RNA spiked in. This chain links TRBV19 with TRBJ2-1; D gene uncertain. The CDR3 nucleotides read TGTGCCAGTACCCATTCGGGCAGAACCAATGAGCAGTTCTTC. Its protein is CASTHSGRTNEQFF.